These T cell receptor beta chains were read from a single sample in a study of cytomegalovirus exposure and HLA in healthy donors. Clones were sequenced by immunoSEQ multiplex PCR, and TCRdb holds only the in-frame ones, with some missing. The table has about 210,000 clones, approximately 79% seen once. Sequences were obtained from PBMCs. These receptors were obtained from a male donor in good health and CMV-seronegative. Both conserved end residues are part of each CDR3. A D gene is named only where the DNA matches it firmly. Clone size appears in some rows only: once, few, many, or a class for an expanded clone.

- - TRBJ2-2 TRBV4-3 CASSQDPPSSNTGELFF TGCGCCAGCAGCCAAGATCCCCCGAGCTCGAACACCGGGGAGCTGTTTTTT
- - TRBJ2-2 TRBV5-8 CASSLQNTGELFF TGTGCCAGCAGCTTGCAGAACACCGGGGAGCTGTTTTTT
- - TRBJ1-5 TRBV7-2 CASSLWGAGGNQPQHF TGTGCCAGCAGCTTATGGGGCGCCGGTGGCAATCAGCCCCAGCATTTT
few - TRBJ1-2 TRBV5-5 CASSFSGSGYTF TGTGCCAGCAGCTTTTCCGGGAGTGGCTACACCTTC
- TRBD1 TRBJ1-1 TRBV7-2 CASSPARTGNTEAFF TGTGCCAGCAGCCCCGCGCGGACAGGGAACACTGAAGCTTTCTTT
- - TRBJ1-5 TRBV27 CASSRSGKSPSNQPQHF TGTGCCAGCAGCCGCTCCGGGAAGTCACCTAGCAATCAGCCCCAGCATTTT
- - TRBJ2-7 TRBV5-1 CASSLSQGTTYEQYF TGCGCCAGCAGCTTGTCACAGGGCACTACCTACGAGCAGTACTTC
- TRBD2 TRBJ2-5 TRBV14 CASSPVIAGAKQETQYF TGTGCCAGCAGCCCCGTCATAGCGGGAGCGAAACAAGAGACCCAGTACTTC
- TRBD1 TRBJ2-7 TRBV7-2 CASSLGDRRSYEQYF TGTGCCAGCAGCTTAGGGGACAGGAGATCCTACGAGCAGTACTTC
- - TRBJ1-1 TRBV28 CASSLSPQDTEAFF TGTGCCAGCAGTTTATCCCCGCAGGACACTGAAGCTTTCTTT
- - TRBJ1-2 TRBV7-2 CASSLGGVSYGYTF TGTGCCAGCAGCTTAGGGGGGGTATCCTATGGCTACACCTTC
- TRBD1 TRBJ2-7 TRBV11-1 CASSSIPGQGAYEQYF TGTGCCAGCAGTTCAATTCCGGGACAGGGGGCCTACGAGCAGTACTTC
once - TRBJ1-1 TRBV30 CAWSVLVTEAFF TGTGCCTGGAGTGTGCTAGTCACTGAAGCTTTCTTT
- TRBD1 TRBJ1-2 TRBV29-1 CSVEEDRGDYGYTF TGCAGCGTTGAGGAGGACAGGGGGGACTATGGCTACACCTTC
- TRBD1 TRBJ2-2 TRBV7-8 CASSLAGFRQGAGGELFF TGTGCCAGCAGCTTAGCGGGTTTCAGACAGGGGGCCGGCGGGGAGCTGTTTTTT
- - TRBJ2-3 TRBV2 CAPQGLSTDTQYF TGTGCCCCGCAGGGGCTCAGCACAGATACGCAGTATTTT
once TRBD1 TRBJ1-6 TRBV27 CASSWTGGVDSPLHF TGTGCCAGCAGTTGGACAGGGGGGGTTGATTCACCCCTCCACTTT
- - TRBJ2-1 TRBV28 CASSSPRGDFYNEQFF TGTGCCAGCAGTTCCCCCCGCGGGGACTTCTACAATGAGCAGTTCTTC
- - TRBJ2-2 TRBV7-8 CASSLVRSGELFF TGTGCCAGCAGCTTAGTTCGGTCCGGGGAGCTGTTTTTT
- TRBD1 TRBJ1-2 TRBV15 CATSRDTGPGGGYTF TGTGCCACCAGCAGAGACACAGGTCCAGGGGGGGGCTACACCTTC
- - TRBJ2-1 TRBV7-2 CASSLTGLSGNEQFF TGTGCCAGCAGCCTTACGGGACTGAGTGGCAATGAGCAGTTCTTC
- TRBD1 TRBJ1-1 TRBV4-3 CASSLHGTGTFVAFF TGCGCCAGCAGCCTTCACGGGACAGGGACGTTTGTAGCTTTCTTT
- - TRBJ2-2 TRBV9 CASSPAWESGELFF TGTGCCAGCAGCCCCGCGTGGGAGTCCGGGGAGCTGTTTTTT
- TRBD1 TRBJ1-1 TRBV28 CASSSSGTGVVEAFF TGTGCCAGCAGTTCCTCCGGGACAGGGGTAGTTGAAGCTTTCTTT
few - TRBJ2-1 TRBV15 CATSRGDSHHEQFF TGTGCCACCAGCAGAGGGGACTCGCACCATGAGCAGTTCTTC
- TRBD2 TRBJ2-1 TRBV28 CASNLQTSGRNEQFF TGTGCCAGCAACCTTCAGACTAGCGGGAGGAATGAGCAGTTCTTC
- TRBD2 TRBJ2-3 TRBV5-1 CASRPGGRASGRSDTQYF TGCGCCAGCAGACCCGGGGGTAGGGCTAGCGGTCGTTCGGATACGCAGTATTTT
- - TRBJ1-6 TRBV2 CASSGLTGGDSPLHF TGTGCCAGCAGCGGACTTACGGGGGGCGACTCACCCCTCCACTTT
- - TRBJ1-1 TRBV2 CASRTTDMNTEAFF TGTGCCAGCAGGACGACAGACATGAACACTGAAGCTTTCTTT
few - TRBJ2-7 TRBV6-6 CASSAVGSYEQYF TGTGCCAGCAGTGCGGTAGGCTCCTACGAGCAGTACTTC
few - TRBJ2-3 TRBV11-3 CASSLAGTDTQYF TGTGCCAGCAGCTTAGCAGGCACAGATACGCAGTATTTT
- - TRBJ2-1 TRBV5-4 CASSFWSSYNEQFF TGTGCCAGCAGCTTTTGGAGCTCCTACAATGAGCAGTTCTTC
- TRBD2 TRBJ2-2 TRBV29-1 CSASSGKKNTGELFF TGCAGCGCCAGTAGCGGGAAAAAAAACACCGGGGAGCTGTTTTTT
few - TRBJ1-3 TRBV27 CASSSRVTGNTIYF TGTGCCAGCAGTTCCAGGGTTACTGGAAACACCATATATTTT
- - TRBJ2-2 TRBV6-4 CASSASGITGELFF TGTGCCAGCAGTGCTTCAGGAATCACCGGGGAGCTGTTTTTT
- - TRBJ2-1 TRBV10-3 CAISESVQGWNEQFF TGTGCCATCAGTGAGTCGGTACAGGGCTGGAATGAGCAGTTCTTC
- - TRBJ1-2 TRBV19 CASSTPATGDYGYTF TGTGCCAGTAGTACCCCCGCTACAGGTGACTATGGCTACACCTTC
- - TRBJ2-7 TRBV5-1 CASSRDIVYEQYF TGCGCCAGCAGCCGGGACATCGTGTACGAGCAGTACTTC
- TRBD2 TRBJ2-1 TRBV18 CASSSSEALSGGWNEQFF TGTGCCAGCTCATCCTCGGAGGCTCTGAGCGGGGGCTGGAATGAGCAGTTCTTC
- - TRBJ2-5 TRBV9 CASTNSPGETQYF TGTGCCAGCACCAACTCCCCGGGGGAGACCCAGTACTTC
- - TRBJ2-7 TRBV10-3 CAISEPLASAKFDEQYF TGTGCCATCAGTGAGCCCCTGGCTAGCGCAAAGTTTGACGAGCAGTACTTC
- - TRBJ1-1 TRBV7-9 CSSSSGNTEAFF TGTTCCAGCAGCTCAGGGAACACTGAAGCTTTCTTT
- - TRBJ2-7 TRBV18 CASSPRETRGEQYF TGTGCCAGCTCACCGCGCGAGACCAGGGGCGAGCAGTACTTC
- - TRBJ1-2 TRBV19 CASSVPGQGPYGYTF TGTGCCAGTAGTGTCCCCGGGCAGGGGCCCTATGGCTACACCTTC
- - TRBJ1-2 TRBV19 CASSIDARAYGYTF TGTGCCAGTAGTATAGACGCCAGGGCGTATGGCTACACCTTC
- - TRBJ1-2 TRBV7-9 CASSSNRGGGYTF TGTGCCAGCAGCTCCAATCGGGGGGGAGGCTACACCTTC
- TRBD1 TRBJ1-2 TRBV6-1 CASRRTGEDGYTF TGTGCCAGCAGAAGGACAGGGGAAGATGGCTACACCTTC
few TRBD1 TRBJ2-7 TRBV15 CATSSPPRQGGYEQYF TGTGCCACCAGCAGTCCCCCCCGACAGGGCGGGTACGAGCAGTACTTC
- TRBD1 TRBJ2-7 TRBV25-1 CASTGGHEQYF TGTGCCAGCACAGGGGGCCACGAGCAGTACTTC
- TRBD2 TRBJ2-1 TRBV5-1 CASSGLTSGRAVRNEQFF TGCGCCAGCAGCGGGTTGACTAGCGGGAGGGCTGTCAGGAATGAGCAGTTCTTC
- - TRBJ2-4 TRBV30 CAWSVGRVGQNIQYF TGTGCCTGGAGTGTGGGCAGGGTAGGCCAAAACATTCAGTACTTC